Listed here are 27 T cell receptor beta chains from one sample, sequenced in a study of T cell repertoires in cytomegalovirus infection. Their target antigens are unknown. TCRdb used MiXCR to reprocess the reads, holding one entry per CDR3 protein. The sample shows 90,000 to 110,000 distinct CDR3 sequences, about 30% of them seen only once. This specimen consisted of CD8+ T cells from cultured PBMCs, obtained from culture after CMV antigen stimulation. These receptors were obtained from a human donor in good health (CMV status not recorded). Some clones in this sample may be carry-over from other donors' samples.

The V and J genes are TRBV27 and TRBJ1-1, with D unresolved. Germline CDR1 and CDR2: MNHEY and SMNVEV (reference sequence). V dropped 4 bases and J dropped 1 base, with 16 bases sitting between them. The CDR3 totals 16 residues. CDR3 sequence reads: CASSSQILLKNTEAFF. CDR3 coding DNA: TGTGCCAGCAGTTCCCAGATACTGTTAAAGAACACTGAAGCTTTCTTT.

This sequence joins TRBV6-1 and TRBJ1-5; possible D gene TRBD1, 5 bases. The germline V and J ends were trimmed by 4 bases and 3 bases, with 7 bases remaining between them. CDR1 and CDR2 (germline): MNHNS, SASEGT. This CDR3 has 13 residues. This CDR3 is CASSGQNNQPQHF. The CDR3 region has the DNA TGTGCCAGCAGTGGACAGAACAATCAGCCCCAGCATTTT.

This clonotype came up a few times. V usage is TRBV7-8 and J usage is TRBJ1-1, with TRBD1 as a possible D gene (5 bases). V shed 5 bases and J shed 3 bases, with 16 bases lying between them. The CDR3 covers 15 residues. Per germline, CDR1 SGHVS and CDR2 FQNEAQ. The CDR3 DNA is TGTGCCAGCAGCGGTCGCAGGGAAATATACACTGAAGCTTTCTTT. Translation: CASSGRREIYTEAFF.

This clonotype was counted at least ten times. The V gene is TRBV7-2, the J gene TRBJ2-1, with D tentatively TRBD2 (7 bases). V lost 4 bases, J lost 8 bases, and 21 bases lay in between. This CDR3 has 16 amino acids. Per germline, CDR1 SGHTA and CDR2 FQGNSA. In DNA, the CDR3 is TGTGCCAGCAGCTCCTACTGGCGGGGGCCGAAGGATGAGCAGTTCTTC. Translation gives CASSSYWRGPKDEQFF.

The rearrangement joins TRBV7-6 to TRBJ1-2; no clear D gene. The germline gives CDR1 SGHVS, CDR2 FNYEAQ. The CDR3 runs to 13 residues. Trimming left V 4 bases short and J 7 bases short, with 13 bases between. In DNA, the CDR3 is TGTGCCAGCAGCTCCGACGTGAGAACTGGCTACACCTTC. Protein product: CASSSDVRTGYTF. Variable domain in full (rest from reference TRBV7-6 and TRBJ1-2): GAGVSQSPRYKVTKRGQDVALRCDPISGHVSLYWYRQALGQGPEFLTYFNYEAQQDKSGLPNDRFSAERPEGSISTLTIQRTEQRDSAMYRCASSSDVRTGYTFGSGTRLTVV.

This clonotype was seen just once. The chain recombines TRBV5-1 with TRBJ2-1, with D perhaps TRBD1 (6 bases). Trimming took 3 bases from V and 0 from J, leaving 10 bases between them. The CDR3 is 15 amino acids. Per the germline V gene, CDR1 is SGHRS and CDR2 is YFSETQ. CDR3 nucleotides: TGCGCCAGCAGCTACAGGGAGAGCTCCTACAATGAGCAGTTCTTC. It translates to CASSYRESSYNEQFF.

In its sample, this clonotype was seen many times. The chain uses TRBV4-1 and TRBJ2-1; 9 bases match TRBD2. The CDR3 is 17 amino acids. The germline V gene encodes CDR1 MGHRA and CDR2 YSYEKL. V was pared by 2 bases and J by 6 bases, with 11 bases of the junction left unmatched. This CDR3 is CASSQQPGLALGNEQFF. For the CDR3, the DNA is TGCGCCAGCAGCCAACAACCGGGACTAGCTCTCGGCAATGAGCAGTTCTTC.

This clonotype was seen ten or more times. V is TRBV6-2 or TRBV6-3 and J is TRBJ1-1; D unclear. Trimming took 4 bases from V and 3 from J, leaving 15 bases between them. The CDR3 totals 15 residues. Per the germline V gene, CDR1 is MNHEY and CDR2 is SVGEGT. The CDR3 DNA is TGTGCCAGCAGTTCCCTGACACGTCGGGACACTGAAGCTTTCTTT. Its translation is CASSSLTRRDTEAFF.

The chain employs TRBV4-1 and TRBJ1-5; 9 bases align to TRBD1. The CDR3 has 17 amino acids. The junction had 9 bases not matched to a gene; V was cut back by 0 bases and J by 6 bases. The germline CDR1 and CDR2 sequences are MGHRA and YSYEKL. For the CDR3, the DNA is TGCGCCAGCAGCCAAGAGGGGGGACAGGGAGGACGTCAGCCCCAGCATTTT. This encodes CASSQEGGQGGRQPQHF.

The chain combines TRBV27 with TRBJ1-2; 9 positions agree with TRBD1. J gave up 8 bases and V 2 bases, and 12 bases lay outside the gene matches. Germline CDR1 is MNHEY and CDR2 is SMNVEV (reference sequence). The CDR3 length is 16 residues. CDR3 in DNA: TGTGCCAGCAGTTTAGCCGGGACAGGGCTCCTTTCAGGCTACACCTTC. Its protein product is CASSLAGTGLLSGYTF.

V usage is TRBV4-1 and J usage is TRBJ1-1; maybe TRBD1 (5 bases). This CDR3 contains 18 residues. V was pared by 2 bases and J by 0 bases, with 19 bases between. Germline V gene sequence: CDR1 MGHRA, CDR2 YSYEKL. CDR3: CASSQPLSGQDMNTEAFF. The CDR3 nucleotides read TGCGCCAGCAGCCAACCACTCAGCGGGCAGGACATGAACACTGAAGCTTTCTTT.

This clonotype turned up a few times. The rearrangement joins TRBV7-9 to TRBJ2-5; no clear D gene. Germline V gene sequence: CDR1 SEHNR, CDR2 FQNEAQ (reference sequence). CDR3 length equals 14 residues. V was shortened by 5 bases and J by 1 base, with 11 bases between the two germline ends. The CDR3 DNA is TGTGCCAGCAGCCGAGCACCAGGCCAAGAGACCCAGTACTTC. Translating gives CASSRAPGQETQYF.

The chain employs TRBV11-2 and TRBJ2-5, with TRBD2 identical over 7 bases. Trimming took 1 base from V and 3 from J; bases not matched to a gene: 5. Germline V gene sequence: CDR1 SGHAT, CDR2 FQNNGV. This CDR3 spans 15 amino acids. CDR3 sequence (DNA): TGTGCCAGCAGCTTAGGGACTAGTTCAGAAGAGACCCAGTACTTC. Encoded protein: CASSLGTSSEETQYF.

V is TRBV20-1 and J is TRBJ2-6; the match to TRBD2 covers 11 bases. The CDR3 sequence is 17 residues long. The V gene's germline CDR1 is DFQATT and CDR2 SNEGSKA (reference sequence). V lost 5 bases, J lost 5 bases, and 11 bases stayed unmatched. CDR3: CSAAPLAGGLWANVLTF. The CDR3 DNA reads TGCAGTGCTGCCCCCCTAGCGGGGGGACTCTGGGCCAACGTCCTGACTTTC.

The sample holds a few counts of this clonotype. The V gene is TRBV5-4, the J gene TRBJ2-3; 8 nucleotides match TRBD2. V was pared by 1 base and J by 4 bases, with 11 bases of the junction left unmatched. The CDR3 is 17 residues long. Looked up from germline, CDR1 is SGHNT and CDR2 is YYREEE (reference sequence). This CDR3 reads CASSLYFRGGPADTQYF. The CDR3 DNA reads as TGTGCCAGCAGCTTGTACTTCCGGGGGGGTCCGGCAGATACGCAGTATTTT.

This clonotype has a count of ten or more. The J gene is TRBJ2-3, the V gene TRBV7-2, with D perhaps assigned TRBD1 or TRBD2 (6 bases each). Looked up from germline, CDR1 is SGHTA and CDR2 is FQGNSA. The CDR3 totals 18 residues. The V and J ends lost 5 bases and 4 bases respectively, with 25 bases between them. The CDR3 loop is CASSGTRGAWGSSDTQYF. DNA of the CDR3: TGTGCCAGCAGCGGAACTAGGGGGGCTTGGGGGAGCTCAGATACGCAGTATTTT.

The chain joins TRBV19 to TRBJ2-1, with D maybe TRBD1 (6 bases). This CDR3 contains 14 residues. Germline V gene lookup returns CDR1 LNHDA and CDR2 SQIVND (reference sequence). Trimming took 2 bases from V and 8 from J, leaving 13 bases between them. The CDR3 loop reads CASSIYQQGDEQFF. The DNA for the CDR3 is TGTGCCAGTAGTATATACCAACAGGGTGATGAGCAGTTCTTC.

The rearrangement uses TRBV11-2 and TRBJ2-5; tentatively, D is TRBD1 or TRBD2 (5 bases each). This CDR3 contains 17 residues. From germline, CDR1 is SGHAT and CDR2 FQNNGV. The V end lost 1 base, the J end lost 0 bases, and 15 bases lay between the germline ends. CDR3 in amino acids: CASSLGSFRDHQETQYF. Written as DNA, the CDR3 is TGTGCCAGCAGCTTAGGGTCGTTCCGGGACCACCAAGAGACCCAGTACTTC.

This clonotype was observed a few times. The CDR3 loop is CASTPGQASYEQYF. The CDR3 DNA reads TGTGCCAGCACACCCGGCCAGGCATCCTACGAGCAGTACTTC. This chain links TRBV12-3 or TRBV12-4 with TRBJ2-7; D is unresolved. V was clipped by 7 bases and J by 1 base, with 14 bases between them. This CDR3 spans 14 amino acids.

This clonotype has more than one count but fewer than ten. The J gene is TRBJ1-4, the V gene TRBV29-1; no reliable D call. CDR1 and CDR2 from the germline V gene are SQVTM and ANQGSEA. The CDR3 totals 13 residues. Trimming stripped 7 bases from V and 7 bases from J, with 16 bases between. This CDR3 is CSAPTDNGEKLFF. In nucleotides, the CDR3 is TGCAGCGCACCCACGGATAATGGTGAAAAACTGTTTTTT.

J is TRBJ2-1 and V is TRBV3-1, with 8 bases lining up with TRBD2. V was pared by 4 bases and J by 7 bases, with 6 bases of the junction left unmatched. Germline V CDR1 and CDR2: LGHDT, YNNKEL (reference sequence). This CDR3 is 14 amino acids long. CDR3 sequence: CASSLGGAINEQFF. For the CDR3, the DNA is TGTGCCAGCAGCCTCGGGGGGGCCATAAATGAGCAGTTCTTC.

This clonotype has at least ten counts. This chain joins TRBV4-1 and TRBJ1-1, with 7 bases that match TRBD1. The V segment lost 3 bases and the J segment 1 base; nucleotides outside the gene matches: 5. The CDR3 spans 15 residues. In germline, CDR1 is MGHRA, CDR2 YSYEKL. This CDR3 is CASSQTGMGNTEAFF. For the CDR3, the DNA is TGCGCCAGCAGCCAGACAGGGATGGGGAACACTGAAGCTTTCTTT.

The gene calls are TRBV2 and TRBJ2-7, with D perhaps TRBD2 (5 bases). The length of the CDR3 is 15 residues. Trimming stripped 3 bases from V and 2 bases from J, with 14 bases between. Germline V CDR1 and CDR2: SNHLY, FYNNEI. The CDR3 DNA follows: TGTGCCAGCAGTGAGAGGGCCCTTTTGACCTACGAGCAGTACTTC. Amino acid sequence: CASSERALLTYEQYF.

This sequence joins TRBV5-6 and TRBJ2-7; D is undetermined. Trimming took 2 bases from V and 5 from J, leaving 11 bases between them. CDR1 and CDR2 from the germline V gene are SGHDT and YYEEEE. The CDR3 totals 13 residues. The CDR3: CASSLVDRDEQYF. CDR3 coding DNA: TGTGCCAGCAGCTTAGTTGACCGGGACGAGCAGTACTTC.

This clonotype was recorded a few times. This rearrangement joins TRBV6-1 to TRBJ2-7; 11 bases are shared with TRBD1. The CDR3 consists of 17 residues. Germline values: CDR1 MNHNS, CDR2 SASEGT. J was trimmed by 3 bases and V by 6 bases; bases with no gene match: 13. The CDR3 region has the DNA TGTGCCAGCAGCCCCAATATAAGGACAGGGGGCTTCTACGAGCAGTACTTC. As protein: CASSPNIRTGGFYEQYF.

This clonotype has a count of ten or more. This chain connects TRBV14 to TRBJ2-4; possibly TRBD1 for D (5 bases). V shed 1 base and J shed 8 bases, with 9 bases lying between them. The CDR3 contains 13 residues. The germline gives CDR1 SGHDN, CDR2 FVKESK. The CDR3 nucleotides read TGTGCCAGCAGCCAAGTGAAAGGGGACATTCAGTACTTC. Its translation is CASSQVKGDIQYF.

This clonotype has a count of ten or more. This rearrangement joins TRBV7-9 to TRBJ2-7, with 7 bases lining up with TRBD1. The CDR3 runs 14 residues. V was clipped by 6 bases and J by 0 bases; unmatched bases: 5. Germline CDR1 and CDR2: SEHNR and FQNEAQ (reference sequence). The CDR3 loop reads CASSSDRFSYEQYF. The DNA of the CDR3 is TGTGCCAGCAGTTCGGACAGGTTCTCCTACGAGCAGTACTTC. The complete variable domain, with remaining parts taken from reference TRBV7-9 and TRBJ2-7, reads DTGVSQNPRHKITKRGQNVTFRCDPISEHNRLYWYRQTLGQGPEFLTYFQNEAQLEKSRLLSDRFSAERPKGSFSTLEIQRTEQGDSAMYLCASSSDRFSYEQYFGPGTRLTVT.